This T cell receptor beta chain was documented in a study of blood T cell repertoires in COVID-19. Germline values: CDR1 SGDLS, CDR2 YYNGEE. The CDR3 sequence is 15 residues long. Between the trimmed V and J ends, which lost 0 bases and 1 base, there was a span of 7 bases. This table comes from immunoSEQ multiplex PCR, and its TCRdb copy is limited to in-frame clones, with some not included. The sample records around 130,000 clones, 80% to 90% being singletons. Sequenced sample: peripheral blood. This chain links TRBV9 with TRBJ2-2; D is ambiguous. The receptor's source is a man between 65 and 80 years old with active or convalescent COVID-19. CDR3 loop: CASSVGPGNTGELFF. The CDR3 coding sequence is TGTGCCAGCAGCGTAGGTCCGGGGAACACCGGGGAGCTGTTTTTT.